The source of this TCR beta chain is a study of blood T cell repertoires in COVID-19. J lost 3 bases, V lost 4 bases, and 1 base had no gene match. Germline V gene sequence: CDR1 SQVTM, CDR2 ANQGSEA. This CDR3 region has 13 residues. Libraries were prepared by immunoSEQ multiplex PCR; TCRdb keeps only in-frame clonotypes and omits some of them. The data contain about 140,000 clones, over 70% of them singletons. This sequence originates from a man in his 60s who had recovered from COVID-19. Sequencing used PBMCs or T cells enriched from blood (not recorded which). The chain employs TRBV29-1 and TRBJ2-3, with 10 bases aligning to TRBD1. CDR3 nucleotides: TGCAGCGTTGGGGACAGGGGAACAGATACGCAGTATTTT. Translation gives CSVGDRGTDTQYF.